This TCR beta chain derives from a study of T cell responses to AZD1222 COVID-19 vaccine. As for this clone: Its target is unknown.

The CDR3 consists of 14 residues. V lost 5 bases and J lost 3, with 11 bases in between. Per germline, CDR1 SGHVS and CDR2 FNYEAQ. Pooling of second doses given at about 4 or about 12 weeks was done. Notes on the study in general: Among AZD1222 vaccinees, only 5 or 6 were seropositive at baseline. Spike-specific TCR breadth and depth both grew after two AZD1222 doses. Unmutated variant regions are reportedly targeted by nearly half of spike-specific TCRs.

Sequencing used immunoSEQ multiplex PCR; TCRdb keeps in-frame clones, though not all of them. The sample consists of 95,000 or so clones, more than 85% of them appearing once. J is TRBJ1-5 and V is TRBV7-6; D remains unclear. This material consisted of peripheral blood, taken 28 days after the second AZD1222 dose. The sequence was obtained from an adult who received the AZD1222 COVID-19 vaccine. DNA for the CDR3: TGTGCCAGCAGCGTCGGACCGATCAATCAGCCCCAGCATTTT. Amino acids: CASSVGPINQPQHF.